Detailed here is one TCR beta chain. In the source study's methods: Researchers report that nucleated cell counts were estimated from reference gene primer amplification. TCRdb keeps only in-frame clones here, not all; method: immunoSEQ multiplex PCR. The V and J calls and clone size were taken over from that table, and D and trimming were inferred from the DNA. Of 94,000 or so clones listed, roughly 88% are singletons. Germline assignment: CDR1 LGHNA and CDR2 YSLEER. The CDR3 loop spans 17 amino acids. V lost 8 bases to trimming and J lost 1 base; unmatched junction nucleotides: 12. This sample stems from a study of blood T cell repertoires in COVID-19. Study context: Acute and convalescent COVID-19 samples came from the United States, Italy and Spain.

Sequenced material: peripheral blood. This TCR was sampled from a man aged 55 to 70 with acute or convalescent COVID-19. The chain carries TRBV4-3 and TRBJ2-3; 10 nucleotides match TRBD1. The CDR3 spells CASRRDRGVVGTDTQYF. CDR3 DNA: TGCGCCAGCCGCCGGGACAGGGGCGTAGTGGGCACAGATACGCAGTATTTT.